This T cell receptor (beta chain) was identified during a study of T-cell memory formation after mild COVID-19. Findings of the study overall: Clones contracting day 15 to 85 were balanced CD4/CD8; later expanders leaned CD4+.

This CDR3 has 13 residues. On this clonotype: Antigen: not known.

MiXCR, applied by TCRdb to the 5' RACE reads, yields one record per CDR3 protein. The profile shows 350,000 or so distinct CDR3 sequences, roughly 20% of them singletons. The sample comprised PBMCs or a T cell subset sorted from them (not recorded which). This TCR was recovered from a man in his late teens or twenties who had mild COVID-19 (a few samples of this study predate the infection). Cell type and time point are not known. This chain links TRBV21-1 with TRBJ2-7; TRBD1, as called in the table, went unchecked against the DNA. TRBV21-1 is a recognized pseudogene. The CDR3 coding sequence is TGTGCCAGCAGGGGGGCAGGCAACATCGAGCAGTACGTC. Its protein is CASRGAGNIEQYV.